This T cell receptor beta chain derives from a study of blood T cell repertoires in COVID-19 (dated by TCRdb to 2020 to 2021). Regarding the research as a whole: The collaborator samples originated in the United States, Italy and Spain and spanned the acute and convalescent phases of COVID-19. The repertoires were released in a freely available public database intended as a resource for research on the immune response to SARS-CoV-2. The samples were drawn from two sources: the first 160 participants of the ongoing ImmuneRACE study, and 950 to 1,500 subjects contributed by 6 global collaborators. The prospective study material was composed of cDNA or gDNA derived from T cells, B-cell-depleted T cells, or PBMCs. HLA class I and class II types, where available, came from metadata supplied by the sample provider rather than from assay-based typing. Subjects who had been exposed to COVID-19, were actively infected with it, or had recovered from it provided the deeply sampled blood TCRbeta repertoires that made up the dataset. Nearly every sample came with metadata listing a de-identified subject ID, COVID-19 status, age in years and sex.

Whole blood was collected in K2EDTA tubes by collaborating institutions according to the institutions' own protocols. For TCRbeta analysis, collaborators shipped samples as frozen whole blood, isolated PBMCs, or DNA extracted from either of those sample types. Study-wide findings and limitations: Clinical and demographic metadata were provided uncurated, with the amount varying by source and participant.

This clone has only one observation. The antigen it binds to is not known. No clone much larger than this one lies a single base away; base qualities are absent. V is trimmed back by 1 base and J by 4 bases, and the junction contains 8 bases that no gene match accounts for. The CDR3 numbers 17 residues from cysteine through phenylalanine. Only the CDR3 region is kept as DNA, spanning 51 bases read in frame from base 1. Via the germline V gene (reference sequence), CDR1 is SGHNT and CDR2 YYREEE. TCRbeta CDR3 regions were amplified from genomic DNA by means of the immunoSEQ Assay, a bias-controlled multiplex PCR. Concerning the study's data processing: The number of nucleated cells in each sample was estimated by amplification of reference gene primers within the assay. To quantify the absolute abundance of each unique TCRbeta CDR3 rearrangement, sequence reads were collapsed and filtered. Productive Simpson clonality was computed per sample as the square root of Simpson's diversity index over productive rearrangements. Entries here come from immuneACCESS through TCRdb and include only in-frame sequences with V and J called. Some clones fail to appear in such tables; in the studies checked, an unresolved V gene covers under half of the shortfall, and the cause of the remainder is unknown. The V and J calls and clone size come from that table; D and trimming were worked out from the DNA. The sample table records roughly 110,000 clones; roughly 84% of these occur just once. Of the sample, 4% to 5.5% falls within the top ten clones.

Input material: peripheral blood. The origin of this receptor is a human donor in a cohort sampled during active COVID-19. The chain is assembled from TRBV5-4 and TRBJ2-3; TRBD2 fits 11 bases in the junction. The CDR3 reads CASSLSLAGGSADTQYF. The nucleotide sequence reads TGTGCCAGCAGCTTGTCCCTAGCGGGAGGATCGGCAGATACGCAGTATTTT. With the portions outside the CDR3 filled from the reference TRBV5-4 and TRBJ2-3 genes, the complete variable region becomes ETGVTQSPTHLIKTRGQQVTLRCSSQSGHNTVSWYQQALGQGPQFIFQYYREEENGRGNFPPRFSGLQFPNYSSELNVNALELDDSALYLCASSLSLAGGSADTQYFGPGTRLTVL.